The 2 T cell receptor beta chains below were found in one sample sequenced in a study of T-cell memory formation after mild COVID-19. TCRdb re-called the 5' RACE reads through MiXCR, storing one row per CDR3 protein. This sample has over 35,000 distinct CDR3 sequences, with roughly 9% found just once. Sequencing was done on a sample of PBMCs or a T cell subset sorted from them (not recorded which). The source of these receptors is an adult woman who had mild COVID-19 (a few samples of this study predate the infection). Cell type and time point are not known.

The chain has TRBV7-3 and TRBJ2-7, with TRBD1 matching over 9 bases. V lost 4 bases to trimming and J lost 7 bases; unmatched junction nucleotides: 5. The CDR3 is made up of 13 amino acids. Germline lookup yields CDR1 SGHTA and CDR2 FQGTGA. The CDR3 loop reads CASSSTGGGEQYF. For the CDR3, the DNA is TGTGCCAGCAGCTCCACAGGGGGCGGAGAGCAGTACTTC.

This chain connects TRBV27 to TRBJ2-7; 10 nucleotides align to TRBD2. Germline V gives CDR1 MNHEY, CDR2 SMNVEV (reference sequence). Losses at the gene ends were 5 bases for V and 4 bases for J; bases not matched to a gene: 5. The CDR3 is made up of 14 amino acids. This chain's CDR3 is CASSMTSGQYEQYF. CDR3 coding DNA: TGTGCCAGCAGTATGACTAGCGGGCAGTACGAGCAGTACTTC.